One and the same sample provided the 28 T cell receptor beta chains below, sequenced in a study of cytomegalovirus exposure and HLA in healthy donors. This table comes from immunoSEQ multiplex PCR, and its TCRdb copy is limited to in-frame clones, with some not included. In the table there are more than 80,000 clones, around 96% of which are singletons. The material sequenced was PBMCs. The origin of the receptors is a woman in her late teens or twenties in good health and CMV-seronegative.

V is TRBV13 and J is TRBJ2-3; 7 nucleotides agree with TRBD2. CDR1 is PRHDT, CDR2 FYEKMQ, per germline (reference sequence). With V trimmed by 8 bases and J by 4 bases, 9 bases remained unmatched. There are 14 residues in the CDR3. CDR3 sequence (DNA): TGTGCCAGCCTTTTGCAGGGAGGGTCAGATACGCAGTATTTT. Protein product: CASLLQGGSDTQYF.

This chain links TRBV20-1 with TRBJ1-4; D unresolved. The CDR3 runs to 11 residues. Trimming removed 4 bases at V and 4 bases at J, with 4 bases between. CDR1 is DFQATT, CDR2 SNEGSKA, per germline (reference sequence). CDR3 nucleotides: TGCAGTGCTAACAATAATGAAAAACTGTTTTTT. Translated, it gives CSANNNEKLFF.

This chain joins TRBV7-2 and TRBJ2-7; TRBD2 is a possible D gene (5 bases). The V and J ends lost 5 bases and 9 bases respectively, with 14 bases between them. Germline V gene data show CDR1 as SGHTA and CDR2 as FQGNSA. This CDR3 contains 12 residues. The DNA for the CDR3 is TGTGCCAGCAGCCTGGAGGACTTGAGGCAGTACTTC. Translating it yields CASSLEDLRQYF.

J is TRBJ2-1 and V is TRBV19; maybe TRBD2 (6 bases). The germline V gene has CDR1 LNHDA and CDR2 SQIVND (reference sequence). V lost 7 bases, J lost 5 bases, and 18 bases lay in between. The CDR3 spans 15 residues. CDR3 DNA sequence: TGTGCCAGTAAAACCGGGGGACTTACTAACAATGAGCAGTTCTTC. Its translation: CASKTGGLTNNEQFF.

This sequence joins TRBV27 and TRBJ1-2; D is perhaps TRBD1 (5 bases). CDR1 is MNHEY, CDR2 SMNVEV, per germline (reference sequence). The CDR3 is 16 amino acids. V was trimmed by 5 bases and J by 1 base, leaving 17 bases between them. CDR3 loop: CASSPRFGGFNYGYTF. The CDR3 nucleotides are TGTGCCAGCAGTCCCCGGTTCGGGGGGTTTAACTATGGCTACACCTTC.

CDR3 residues: CASSLVLGSSTDTQYF. CDR3 in DNA: TGTGCCAGCAGCTTAGTACTAGGGTCTAGCACAGATACGCAGTATTTT. The chain recombines TRBV7-2 with TRBJ2-3; TRBD2 might be the D (5 bases). The CDR3 contains 16 residues. The ends were cut back, 1 base at V and 0 bases at J, with 11 bases in the middle. Germline values: CDR1 SGHTA, CDR2 FQGNSA.

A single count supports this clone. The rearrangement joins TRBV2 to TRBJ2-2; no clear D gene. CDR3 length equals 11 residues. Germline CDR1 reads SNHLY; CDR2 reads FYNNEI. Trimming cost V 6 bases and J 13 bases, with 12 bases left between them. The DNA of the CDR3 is TGTGCCAGCAGAGACACCCTCGGGCTGTTTTTT. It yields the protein CASRDTLGLFF.

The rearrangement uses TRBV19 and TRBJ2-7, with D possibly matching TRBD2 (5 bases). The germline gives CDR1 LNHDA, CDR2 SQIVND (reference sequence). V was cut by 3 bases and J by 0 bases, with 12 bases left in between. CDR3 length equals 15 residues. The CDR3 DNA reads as TGTGCCAGTAGTATCGGAGGTAAGAGCTCCTACGAGCAGTACTTC. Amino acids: CASSIGGKSSYEQYF. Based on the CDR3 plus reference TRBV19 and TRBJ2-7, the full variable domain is DGGITQSPKYLFRKEGQNVTLSCEQNLNHDAMYWYRQDPGQGLRLIYYSQIVNDFQKGDIAEGYSVSREKKESFPLTVTSAQKNPTAFYLCASSIGGKSSYEQYFGPGTRLTVT.

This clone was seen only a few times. CDR3 bases: TGTGCCAGCATTGGACAGACGAACACTGAAGCTTTCTTT. Its translation: CASIGQTNTEAFF. The genes are TRBV2 and TRBJ1-1; D is perhaps TRBD1 (6 bases). Trimming took 7 bases from V and 1 from J, leaving 10 bases between them. Germline V lookup: CDR1 SNHLY, CDR2 FYNNEI. The CDR3 spans 13 residues.

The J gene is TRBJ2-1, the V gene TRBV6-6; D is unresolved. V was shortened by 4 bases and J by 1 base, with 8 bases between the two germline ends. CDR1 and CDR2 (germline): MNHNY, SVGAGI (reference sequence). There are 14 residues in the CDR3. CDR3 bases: TGTGCCAGCAGTTCCCCGGTATCCTACAATGAGCAGTTCTTC. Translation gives CASSSPVSYNEQFF.

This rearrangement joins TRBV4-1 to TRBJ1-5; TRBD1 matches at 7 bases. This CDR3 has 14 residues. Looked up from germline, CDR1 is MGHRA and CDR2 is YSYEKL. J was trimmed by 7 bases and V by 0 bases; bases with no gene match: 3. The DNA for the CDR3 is TGCGCCAGCAGCCAAGACCAGGGGGACCAGCCCCAGCATTTT. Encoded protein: CASSQDQGDQPQHF.

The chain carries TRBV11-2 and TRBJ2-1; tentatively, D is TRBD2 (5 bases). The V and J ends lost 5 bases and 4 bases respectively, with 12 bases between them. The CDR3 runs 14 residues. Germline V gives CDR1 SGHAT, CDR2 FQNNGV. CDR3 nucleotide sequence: TGTGCCAGCAGCATAATGGACTCTTACAATGAGCAGTTCTTC. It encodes CASSIMDSYNEQFF.

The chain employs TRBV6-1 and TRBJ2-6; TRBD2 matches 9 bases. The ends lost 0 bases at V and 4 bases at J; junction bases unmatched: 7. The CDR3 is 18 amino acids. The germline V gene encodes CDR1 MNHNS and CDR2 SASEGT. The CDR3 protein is CASSEAASGRWGANVLTF. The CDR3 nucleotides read TGTGCCAGCAGTGAAGCAGCGAGCGGGAGGTGGGGGGCCAACGTCCTGACTTTC.

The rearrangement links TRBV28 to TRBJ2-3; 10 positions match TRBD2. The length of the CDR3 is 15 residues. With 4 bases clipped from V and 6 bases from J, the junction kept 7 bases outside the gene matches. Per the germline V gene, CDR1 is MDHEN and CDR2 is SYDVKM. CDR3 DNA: TGTGCCAGCAGTTCCCCTAGCGGGGGCCACGATACGCAGTATTTT. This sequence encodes CASSSPSGGHDTQYF.

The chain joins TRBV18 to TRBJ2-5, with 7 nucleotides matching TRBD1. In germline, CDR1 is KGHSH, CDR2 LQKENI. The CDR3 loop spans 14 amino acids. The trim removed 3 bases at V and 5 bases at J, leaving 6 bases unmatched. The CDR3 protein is CASSPKGGEETQYF. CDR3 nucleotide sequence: TGTGCCAGCTCACCCAAAGGGGGCGAGGAGACCCAGTACTTC.

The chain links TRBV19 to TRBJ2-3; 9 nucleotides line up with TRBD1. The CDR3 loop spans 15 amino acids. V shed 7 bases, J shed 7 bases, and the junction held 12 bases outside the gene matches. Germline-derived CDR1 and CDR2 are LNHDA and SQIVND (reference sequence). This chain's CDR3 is CASNLPGQGDHTQYF. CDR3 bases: TGTGCCAGTAACCTTCCGGGACAGGGAGATCATACGCAGTATTTT.

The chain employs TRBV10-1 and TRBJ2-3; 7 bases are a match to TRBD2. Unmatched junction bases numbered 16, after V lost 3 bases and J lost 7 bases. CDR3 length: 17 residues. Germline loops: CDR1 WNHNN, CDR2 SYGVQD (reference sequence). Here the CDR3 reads CASSDPQSGTEDYTQYF. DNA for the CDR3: TGCGCCAGCAGTGACCCCCAGAGCGGGACCGAGGACTATACGCAGTATTTT.

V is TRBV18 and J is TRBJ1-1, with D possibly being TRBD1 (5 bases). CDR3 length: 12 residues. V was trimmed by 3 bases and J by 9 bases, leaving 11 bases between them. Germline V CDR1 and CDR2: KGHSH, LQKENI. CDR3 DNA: TGTGCCAGCTCACCGGGGCGGAACCAAGCTTTCTTT. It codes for CASSPGRNQAFF.

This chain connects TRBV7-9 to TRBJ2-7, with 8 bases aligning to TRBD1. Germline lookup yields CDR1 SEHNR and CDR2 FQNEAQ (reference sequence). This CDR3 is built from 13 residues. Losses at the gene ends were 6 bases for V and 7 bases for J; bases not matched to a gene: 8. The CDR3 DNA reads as TGTGCCAGCAGTGGACAGGGACCGGGTGAGCAGTACTTC. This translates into CASSGQGPGEQYF.

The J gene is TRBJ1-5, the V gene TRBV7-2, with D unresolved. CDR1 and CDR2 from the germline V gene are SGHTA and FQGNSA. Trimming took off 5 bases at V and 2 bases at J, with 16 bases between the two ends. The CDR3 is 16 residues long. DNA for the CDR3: TGTGCCAGCAGCCCGGGGAGCTGGCTAGGCAATCAGCCCCAGCATTTT. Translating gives CASSPGSWLGNQPQHF.

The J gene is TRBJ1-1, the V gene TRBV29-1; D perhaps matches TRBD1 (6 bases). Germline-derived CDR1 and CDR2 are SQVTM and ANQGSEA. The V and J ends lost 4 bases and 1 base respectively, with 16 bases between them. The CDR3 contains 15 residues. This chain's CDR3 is CSVAEQGSGNTEAFF. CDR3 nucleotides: TGCAGCGTTGCGGAACAGGGAAGTGGGAACACTGAAGCTTTCTTT.

The DNA of the CDR3 is TGTGCCAGCAGCTTGGGGGCCGGGGGGGTGACTGAAGCTTTCTTT. It yields the protein CASSLGAGGVTEAFF. The chain has TRBV5-5 and TRBJ1-1, with TRBD1 as a possible D gene (5 bases). Germline-derived CDR1 and CDR2 are SGHKS and YYEKEE (reference sequence). V shed 0 bases and J shed 5 bases, with 14 bases lying between them. CDR3 length: 15 residues.

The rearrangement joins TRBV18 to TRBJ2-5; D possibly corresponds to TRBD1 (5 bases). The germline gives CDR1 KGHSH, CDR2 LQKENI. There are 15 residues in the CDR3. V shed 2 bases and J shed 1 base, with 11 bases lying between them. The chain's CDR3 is CASSPETVTQETQYF. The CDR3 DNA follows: TGTGCCAGCTCACCAGAGACAGTGACCCAAGAGACCCAGTACTTC.

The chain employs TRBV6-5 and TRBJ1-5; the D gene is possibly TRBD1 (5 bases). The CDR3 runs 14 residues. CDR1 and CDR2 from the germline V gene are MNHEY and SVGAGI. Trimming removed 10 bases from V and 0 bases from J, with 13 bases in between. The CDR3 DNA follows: TGTGCCACTCGACAGACTGTTAGCAATCAGCCCCAGCATTTT. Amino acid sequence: CATRQTVSNQPQHF.

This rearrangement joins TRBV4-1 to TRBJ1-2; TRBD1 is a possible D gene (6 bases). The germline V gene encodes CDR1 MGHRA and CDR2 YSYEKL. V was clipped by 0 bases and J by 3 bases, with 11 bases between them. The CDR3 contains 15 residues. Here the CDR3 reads CASSQDRSGDYGYTF. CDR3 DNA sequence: TGCGCCAGCAGCCAAGATAGGTCAGGGGACTATGGCTACACCTTC.

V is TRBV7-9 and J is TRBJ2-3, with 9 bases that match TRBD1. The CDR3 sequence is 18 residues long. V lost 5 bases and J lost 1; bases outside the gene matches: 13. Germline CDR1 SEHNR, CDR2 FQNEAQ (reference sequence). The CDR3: CASSGYIGTGLGTDTQYF. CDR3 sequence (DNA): TGTGCCAGCAGCGGATACATAGGGACAGGGTTGGGCACAGATACGCAGTATTTT. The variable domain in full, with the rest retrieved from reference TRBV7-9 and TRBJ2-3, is DTGVSQNPRHKITKRGQNVTFRCDPISEHNRLYWYRQTLGQGPEFLTYFQNEAQLEKSRLLSDRFSAERPKGSFSTLEIQRTEQGDSAMYLCASSGYIGTGLGTDTQYFGPGTRLTVL.

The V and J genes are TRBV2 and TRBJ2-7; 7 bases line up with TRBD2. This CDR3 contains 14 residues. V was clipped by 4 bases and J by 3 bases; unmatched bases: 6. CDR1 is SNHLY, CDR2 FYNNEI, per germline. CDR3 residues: CASSAASGRYEQYF. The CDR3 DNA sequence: TGTGCCAGCAGTGCGGCTAGCGGCCGCTACGAGCAGTACTTC.

CDR3 in DNA: TGTGCCGGGGACAGGGAAGACTACGAGCAGTACTTC. Protein product: CAGDREDYEQYF. V and J are TRBV19 and TRBJ2-7; the match to TRBD1 covers 9 bases. This CDR3 is built from 12 residues. V lost 11 bases, J lost 3 bases, and 5 bases stayed unmatched. Germline CDR1 and CDR2: LNHDA and SQIVND (reference sequence).